The 16 T cell receptor beta chains presented below share a single source sample, sequenced in a study of cytomegalovirus exposure and HLA in healthy donors. The PCR used 60 Vbeta and 13 Jbeta primers. Repertoires were generated with immunoSEQ multiplex PCR, while TCRdb's copy carries only in-frame clones and drops some. The table includes 100,000 to 150,000 clones, 81% detected once. The specimen sequenced was PBMCs. These receptors all stem from a young man in good health and CMV-seronegative.

The chain recombines TRBV7-9 with TRBJ1-1, with D perhaps matching TRBD1 (6 bases). The CDR3 consists of 15 residues. V gave up 4 bases and J gave up 2 bases, with 14 bases separating them. Germline CDR1 reads SEHNR; CDR2 reads FQNEAQ (reference sequence). The CDR3 bases are TGTGCCAGCAGCTCTTACACAGGGTTTAACACTGAAGCTTTCTTT. It yields the protein CASSSYTGFNTEAFF.

The CDR3 region is CASSYSRTAYGYTF. The CDR3 DNA reads TGTGCCAGCAGTTACTCGAGGACAGCCTATGGCTACACCTTC. The chain joins TRBV6-5 to TRBJ1-2; perhaps TRBD1 as D (6 bases). Trimming pared 0 bases from V and 4 bases from J, leaving 9 bases between. This CDR3 region has 14 residues. Germline CDR1 reads MNHEY; CDR2 reads SVGAGI.

The rearrangement uses TRBV6-6 and TRBJ1-1; D might be TRBD1 (5 bases). Per germline, CDR1 MNHNY and CDR2 SVGAGI (reference sequence). V was clipped by 5 bases and J by 10 bases, with 17 bases between them. The CDR3 covers 13 residues. CDR3 sequence (DNA): TGTGCCAGCAGTCCCGGGACTGATAGTAGAGCTTTCTTT. This codes for CASSPGTDSRAFF.

This clone was counted a few times. The chain employs TRBV7-2 and TRBJ1-3; D may be TRBD1 (6 bases). Germline V CDR1 and CDR2: SGHTA, FQGNSA. The V and J ends lost 2 bases and 4 bases respectively, with 12 bases between them. The CDR3 runs 15 residues. In DNA form, the CDR3 reads TGTGCCAGCAGCTTAACAGGGAGCGCAGGAAACACCATATATTTT. Its protein is CASSLTGSAGNTIYF.

This chain links TRBV6-5 with TRBJ2-7, with TRBD2 identical over 8 bases. Germline V CDR1 and CDR2: MNHEY, SVGAGI. V trimming: 7 bases; J trimming: 3 bases; junction bases outside the gene matches: 5. This CDR3 has 13 amino acids. CDR3 DNA: TGTGCCAGCACCCCGGGACTAGGCTACGAGCAGTACTTC. This translates into CASTPGLGYEQYF.

This clone was seen a handful of times. CDR3 sequence (DNA): TGTGCCAGCAGTGGCGACCCTCCCAGGACTGAAGCTTTCTTT. It encodes CASSGDPPRTEAFF. The chain has TRBV6-5 and TRBJ1-1, with unresolved D. V was trimmed by 5 bases and J by 5 bases, leaving 15 bases between them. This CDR3 is 14 amino acids long. Germline CDR1 is MNHEY and CDR2 is SVGAGI.

The rearrangement links TRBV7-2 to TRBJ2-2; TRBD2 matches 14 bases. The CDR3 spans 18 residues. CDR1 and CDR2 from the germline V gene are SGHTA and FQGNSA. Losses at the gene ends were 3 bases for V and 7 bases for J; bases not matched to a gene: 10. Written as DNA, the CDR3 is TGTGCCAGCAGCTTTTGGTCAGGACTAGCGGGGGGTCACGGGGAGCTGTTTTTT. Its translation is CASSFWSGLAGGHGELFF.

The chain couples TRBV18 to TRBJ2-5, with 8 nucleotides matching TRBD1. Per germline, CDR1 KGHSH and CDR2 LQKENI. V lost 0 bases and J lost 3; bases outside the gene matches: 18. There are 20 residues in the CDR3. Written as DNA, the CDR3 is TGTGCCAGCTCACCACCGTTAGGCACAGGGGGATCTAAACTCAAAGAGACCCAGTACTTC. It yields the protein CASSPPLGTGGSKLKETQYF.

The V and J genes are TRBV19 and TRBJ2-1, with D possibly TRBD1 on 5 matching bases. Germline CDR1 LNHDA, CDR2 SQIVND (reference sequence). The CDR3 length is 14 residues. Trimming took 8 bases from V and 9 from J, leaving 20 bases between them. The CDR3 nucleotides read TGTGCCAGTGGGAAGGGGCAGTTGGACATTGAGCAGTTCTTC. Translation: CASGKGQLDIEQFF.

This chain uses TRBV2 with TRBJ2-3; 10 nucleotides match TRBD1. Per germline, CDR1 SNHLY and CDR2 FYNNEI. V lost 5 bases, J lost 3 bases, and 2 bases stayed unmatched. The CDR3 has 14 residues. CDR3 nucleotide sequence: TGTGCCAGCAGTTGGACAGGGGGGACAGATACGCAGTATTTT. Translating gives CASSWTGGTDTQYF.

This clone was observed a single time. The chain uses TRBV4-1 and TRBJ2-7, with D maybe TRBD1 (5 bases). Between the trimmed V and J ends, which lost 1 base and 5 bases, there was a span of 6 bases. This CDR3 is 12 amino acids long. Germline CDR1 and CDR2: MGHRA and YSYEKL. CDR3 protein: CASSQGRDEQYF. DNA for the CDR3: TGCGCCAGCAGCCAAGGCAGGGACGAGCAGTACTTC.

With respect to this clone: Distinct nucleotide sequences in the sample also encode this CDR3. This chain connects TRBV13 to TRBJ1-4, with 10 bases identical to TRBD1. The CDR3 has 15 amino acids. Per the germline V gene, CDR1 is PRHDT and CDR2 is FYEKMQ (reference sequence). The ends lost 3 bases at V and 7 bases at J; junction bases unmatched: 5. The CDR3 loop is CASSLGGQGSEKLFF. CDR3 DNA: TGTGCCAGCAGCTTGGGGGGACAGGGGTCTGAAAAACTGTTTTTT.

The sample holds one count of this clone. The CDR3 region is CASSAGGGNTEAFF. As DNA, the CDR3 is TGTGCCAGCAGCGCGGGTGGAGGGAACACTGAAGCTTTCTTT. This chain uses TRBV7-8 with TRBJ1-1; no firm D call. The CDR3 is made up of 14 amino acids. The ends were cut back, 5 bases at V and 1 base at J, with 11 bases in the middle. Per germline, CDR1 SGHVS and CDR2 FQNEAQ.

The chain combines TRBV5-1 with TRBJ1-5; TRBD1 matches at 10 bases. Per the germline V gene, CDR1 is SGHRS and CDR2 is YFSETQ. V dropped 4 bases and J dropped 4; count of bases not matched to a gene: 5. The CDR3 is 15 residues long. The CDR3 region has the DNA TGCGCCAGCAGCCCCGGACAGGGGGTGAATCAGCCCCAGCATTTT. It encodes CASSPGQGVNQPQHF.

J is TRBJ2-7 and V is TRBV9; the D gene is possibly TRBD2 (6 bases). V was clipped by 4 bases and J by 3 bases, with 20 bases between them. The length of the CDR3 is 16 residues. Germline V gene data show CDR1 as SGDLS and CDR2 as YYNGEE. CDR3 nucleotides: TGTGCCAGCAGCAAGAGGGACTCCTCGCCCAGCTACGAGCAGTACTTC. Protein sequence: CASSKRDSSPSYEQYF.

The chain joins TRBV7-9 to TRBJ1-2; 12 positions match TRBD1. The CDR3 loop spans 15 amino acids. From germline, CDR1 is SEHNR and CDR2 FQNEAQ (reference sequence). The ends lost 10 bases at V and 3 bases at J; junction bases unmatched: 9. The CDR3 spells CATGTGGDLDYGYTF. The CDR3 nucleotides are TGTGCCACCGGGACAGGGGGCGATTTAGACTATGGCTACACCTTC.